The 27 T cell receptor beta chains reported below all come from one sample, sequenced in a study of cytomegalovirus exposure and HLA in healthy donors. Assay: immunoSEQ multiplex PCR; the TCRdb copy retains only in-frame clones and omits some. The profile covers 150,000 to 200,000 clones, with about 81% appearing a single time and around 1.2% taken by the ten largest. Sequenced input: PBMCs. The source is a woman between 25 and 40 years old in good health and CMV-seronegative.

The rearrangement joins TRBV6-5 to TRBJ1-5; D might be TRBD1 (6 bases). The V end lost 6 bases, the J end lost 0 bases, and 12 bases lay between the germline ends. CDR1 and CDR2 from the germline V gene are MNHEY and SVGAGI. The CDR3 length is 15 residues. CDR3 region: CASSPGQFSNQPQHF. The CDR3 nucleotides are TGTGCCAGCAGCCCCGGACAGTTTAGCAATCAGCCCCAGCATTTT.

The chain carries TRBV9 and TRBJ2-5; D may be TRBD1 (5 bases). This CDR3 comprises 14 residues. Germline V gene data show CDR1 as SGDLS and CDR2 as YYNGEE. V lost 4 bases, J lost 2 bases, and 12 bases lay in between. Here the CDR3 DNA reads TGTGCCAGCAGCCTAACAGGTCCTCAAGAGACCCAGTACTTC. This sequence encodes CASSLTGPQETQYF.

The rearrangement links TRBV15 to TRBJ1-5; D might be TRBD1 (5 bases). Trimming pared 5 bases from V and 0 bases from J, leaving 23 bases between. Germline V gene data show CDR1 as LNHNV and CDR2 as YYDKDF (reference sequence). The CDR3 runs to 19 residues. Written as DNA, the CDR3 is TGTGCCACCAGCCGAGGGTGGCAGGGTTGGAAAGATAGCAATCAGCCCCAGCATTTT. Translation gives CATSRGWQGWKDSNQPQHF.

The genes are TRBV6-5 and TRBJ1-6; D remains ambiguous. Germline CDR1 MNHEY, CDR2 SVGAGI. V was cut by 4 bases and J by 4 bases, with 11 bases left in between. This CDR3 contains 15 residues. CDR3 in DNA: TGTGCCAGCAGTTTGGGCAATTTGTATAATTCACCCCTCCACTTT. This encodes CASSLGNLYNSPLHF.

The CDR3 spells CASMQRTGVNTGELFF. The CDR3 region has the DNA TGCGCCAGCATGCAGCGGACAGGGGTTAACACCGGGGAGCTGTTTTTT. The chain combines TRBV10-2 with TRBJ2-2; 9 nucleotides agree with TRBD1. Trimming took 7 bases from V and 2 from J; bases not matched to a gene: 8. Germline-derived CDR1 and CDR2 are WSHSY and SAAADI. This CDR3 is built from 16 residues.

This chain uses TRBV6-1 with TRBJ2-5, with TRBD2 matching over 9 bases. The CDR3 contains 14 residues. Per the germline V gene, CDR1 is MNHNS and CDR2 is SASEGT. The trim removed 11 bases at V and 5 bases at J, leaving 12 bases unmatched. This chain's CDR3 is CAGLAGVRSETQYF. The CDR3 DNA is TGTGCCGGTTTAGCGGGAGTGCGCAGCGAGACCCAGTACTTC.

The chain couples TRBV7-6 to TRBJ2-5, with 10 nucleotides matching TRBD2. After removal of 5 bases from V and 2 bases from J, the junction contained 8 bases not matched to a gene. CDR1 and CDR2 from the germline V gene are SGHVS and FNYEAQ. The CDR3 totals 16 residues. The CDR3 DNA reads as TGTGCCAGCAGCCAAGGGGCTAGCGGGGGACAAGAGACCCAGTACTTC. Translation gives CASSQGASGGQETQYF.

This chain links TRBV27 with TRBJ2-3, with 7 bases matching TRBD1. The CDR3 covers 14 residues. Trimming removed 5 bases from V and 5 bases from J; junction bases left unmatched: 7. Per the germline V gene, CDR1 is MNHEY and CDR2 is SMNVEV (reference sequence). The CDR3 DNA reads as TGTGCCAGCAGTCCTAATCAGGGGGAAGATACGCAGTATTTT. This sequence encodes CASSPNQGEDTQYF.

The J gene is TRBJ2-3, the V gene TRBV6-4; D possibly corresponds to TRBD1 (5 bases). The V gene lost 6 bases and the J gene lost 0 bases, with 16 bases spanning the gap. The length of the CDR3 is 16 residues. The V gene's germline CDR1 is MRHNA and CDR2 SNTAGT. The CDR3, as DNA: TGTGCCAGCAGCCTTGACAGTTTCTCTAGCACAGATACGCAGTATTTT. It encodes CASSLDSFSSTDTQYF.

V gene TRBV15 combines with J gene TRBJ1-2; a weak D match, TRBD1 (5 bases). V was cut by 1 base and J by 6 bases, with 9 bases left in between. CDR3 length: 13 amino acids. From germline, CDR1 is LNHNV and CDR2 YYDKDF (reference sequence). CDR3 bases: TGTGCCACCAGCAGAGCGCAGGGTCATGGCTACACCTTC. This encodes CATSRAQGHGYTF.

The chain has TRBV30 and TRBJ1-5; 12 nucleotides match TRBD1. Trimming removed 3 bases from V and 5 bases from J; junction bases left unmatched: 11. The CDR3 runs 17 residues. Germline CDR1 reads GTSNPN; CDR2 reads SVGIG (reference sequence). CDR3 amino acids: CAWRGQGAKILYQPQHF. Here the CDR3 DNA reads TGTGCCTGGAGGGGACAGGGGGCGAAAATCTTGTATCAGCCCCAGCATTTT. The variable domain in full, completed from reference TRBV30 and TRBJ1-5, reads SQTIHQWPATLVQPVGSPLSLECTVEGTSNPNLYWYRQAAGRGLQLLFYSVGIGQISSEVPQNLSASRPQDRQFILSSKKLLLSDSGFYLCAWRGQGAKILYQPQHFGDGTRLSIL.

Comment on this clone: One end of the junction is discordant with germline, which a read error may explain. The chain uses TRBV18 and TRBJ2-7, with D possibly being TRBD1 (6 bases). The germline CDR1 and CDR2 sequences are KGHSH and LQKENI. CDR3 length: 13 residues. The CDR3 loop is CASSPSGQSPHQF. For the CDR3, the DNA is TGTGCCAGCTCACCGAGTGGACAGTCTCCGCATCAATTC.

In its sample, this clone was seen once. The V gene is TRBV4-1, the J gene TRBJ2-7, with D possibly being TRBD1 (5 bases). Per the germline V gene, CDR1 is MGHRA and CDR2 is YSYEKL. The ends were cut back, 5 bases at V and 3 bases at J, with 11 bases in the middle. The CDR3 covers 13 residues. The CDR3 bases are TGCGCCAGCAGCTCGACAGAGTACTACGAGCAGTACTTC. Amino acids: CASSSTEYYEQYF.

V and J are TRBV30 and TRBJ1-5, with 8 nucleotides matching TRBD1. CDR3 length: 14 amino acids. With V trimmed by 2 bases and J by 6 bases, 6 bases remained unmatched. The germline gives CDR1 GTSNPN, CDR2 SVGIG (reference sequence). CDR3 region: CAWSSGQGSQPQHF. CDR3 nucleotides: TGTGCCTGGAGTTCCGGACAGGGAAGTCAGCCCCAGCATTTT.

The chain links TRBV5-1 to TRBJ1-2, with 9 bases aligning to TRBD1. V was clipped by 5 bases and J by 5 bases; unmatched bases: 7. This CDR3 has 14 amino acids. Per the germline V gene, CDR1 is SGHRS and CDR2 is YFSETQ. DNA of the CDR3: TGCGCCAGCAGGCCGGGACAGGGAATGTATGGCTACACCTTC. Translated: CASRPGQGMYGYTF.

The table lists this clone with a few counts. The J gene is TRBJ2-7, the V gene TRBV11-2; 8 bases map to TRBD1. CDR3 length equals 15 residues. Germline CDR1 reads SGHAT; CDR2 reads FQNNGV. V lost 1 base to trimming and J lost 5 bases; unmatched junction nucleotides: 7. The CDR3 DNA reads TGTGCCAGCAGCTTAGGGGACAGGTTGGGGGACGAGCAGTACTTC. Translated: CASSLGDRLGDEQYF.

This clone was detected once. CDR3 nucleotide sequence: TGCGCCAGCAGTCCCGGGACAGGAGATTACAATGAGCAGTTCTTC. Translation gives CASSPGTGDYNEQFF. The rearrangement joins TRBV5-1 to TRBJ2-1; 8 bases line up with TRBD1. CDR3 length equals 15 residues. The germline V gene has CDR1 SGHRS and CDR2 YFSETQ. With V trimmed by 5 bases and J by 4 bases, 8 bases remained unmatched.

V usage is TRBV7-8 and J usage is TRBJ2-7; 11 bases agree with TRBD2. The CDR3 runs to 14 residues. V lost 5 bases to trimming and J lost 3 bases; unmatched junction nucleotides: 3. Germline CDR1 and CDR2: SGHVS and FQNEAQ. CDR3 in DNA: TGTGCCAGCAGCCCCCTAGCGGGGGGCTACGAGCAGTACTTC. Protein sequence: CASSPLAGGYEQYF.

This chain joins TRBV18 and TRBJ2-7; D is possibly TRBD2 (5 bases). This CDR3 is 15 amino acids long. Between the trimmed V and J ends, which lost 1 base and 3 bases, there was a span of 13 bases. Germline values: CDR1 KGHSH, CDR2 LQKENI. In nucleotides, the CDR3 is TGTGCCAGCTCACCACAGTCCACAACTAGCTACGAGCAGTACTTC. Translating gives CASSPQSTTSYEQYF. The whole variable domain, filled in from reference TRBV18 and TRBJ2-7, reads NAGVMQNPRHLVRRRGQEARLRCSPMKGHSHVYWYRQLPEEGLKFMVYLQKENIIDESGMPKERFSAEFPKEGPSILRIQQVVRGDSAAYFCASSPQSTTSYEQYFGPGTRLTVT.

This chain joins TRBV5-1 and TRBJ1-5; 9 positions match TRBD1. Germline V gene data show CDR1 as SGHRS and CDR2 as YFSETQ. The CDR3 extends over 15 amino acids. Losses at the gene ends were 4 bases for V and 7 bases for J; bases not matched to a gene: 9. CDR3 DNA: TGCGCCAGCAGCCCGGGACAGGGAGGCGGACAGCCCCAGCATTTT. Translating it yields CASSPGQGGGQPQHF.

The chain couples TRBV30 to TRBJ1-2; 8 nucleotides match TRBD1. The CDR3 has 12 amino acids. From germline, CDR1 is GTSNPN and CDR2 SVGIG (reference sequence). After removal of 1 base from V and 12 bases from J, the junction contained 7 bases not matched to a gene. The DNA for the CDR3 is TGTGCCTGGAGTGCGACAGGGGTGGTGAACACCTTC. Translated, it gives CAWSATGVVNTF.

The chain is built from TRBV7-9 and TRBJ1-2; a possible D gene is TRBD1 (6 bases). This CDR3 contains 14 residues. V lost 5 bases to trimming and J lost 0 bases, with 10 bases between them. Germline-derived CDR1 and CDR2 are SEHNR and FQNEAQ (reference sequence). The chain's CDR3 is CASSRDTSNYGYTF. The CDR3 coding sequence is TGTGCCAGCAGCCGGGACACCTCTAACTATGGCTACACCTTC.

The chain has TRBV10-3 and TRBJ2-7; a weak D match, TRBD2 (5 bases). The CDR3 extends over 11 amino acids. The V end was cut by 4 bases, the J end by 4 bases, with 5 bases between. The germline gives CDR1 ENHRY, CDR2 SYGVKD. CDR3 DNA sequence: TGTGCCATCAGTGCGGGGTACGAGCAGTACTTC. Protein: CAISAGYEQYF.

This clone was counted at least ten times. As DNA, the CDR3 is TGTGCCAGCTACTGGACAGGCGATGCTAATCAGCCCCAGCATTTT. Translation gives CASYWTGDANQPQHF. This rearrangement joins TRBV28 to TRBJ1-5; 7 bases are a match to TRBD1. The ends lost 8 bases at V and 4 bases at J; junction bases unmatched: 11. Germline values: CDR1 MDHEN, CDR2 SYDVKM. The CDR3 length is 15 residues.

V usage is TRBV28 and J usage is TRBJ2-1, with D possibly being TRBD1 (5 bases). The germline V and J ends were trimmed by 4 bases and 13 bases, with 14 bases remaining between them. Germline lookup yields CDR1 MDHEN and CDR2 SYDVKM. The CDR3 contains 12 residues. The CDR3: CASSSQGATQFF. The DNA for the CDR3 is TGTGCCAGCAGTTCTCAGGGCGCCACTCAGTTCTTC.

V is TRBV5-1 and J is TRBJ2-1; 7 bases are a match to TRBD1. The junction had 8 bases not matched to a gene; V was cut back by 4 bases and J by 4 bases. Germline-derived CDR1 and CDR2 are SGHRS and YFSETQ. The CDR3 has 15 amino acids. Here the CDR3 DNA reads TGCGCCAGCAGCGTGACAGGGAATCTATACAATGAGCAGTTCTTC. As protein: CASSVTGNLYNEQFF.

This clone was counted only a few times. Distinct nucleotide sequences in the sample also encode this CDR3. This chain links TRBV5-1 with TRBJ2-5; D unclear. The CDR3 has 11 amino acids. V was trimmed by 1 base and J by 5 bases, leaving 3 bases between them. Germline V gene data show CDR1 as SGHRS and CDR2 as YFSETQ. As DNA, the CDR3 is TGCGCCAGCAGCTTGCAGGAGACCCAGTACTTC. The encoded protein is CASSLQETQYF. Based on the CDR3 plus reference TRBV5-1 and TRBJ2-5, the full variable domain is KAGVTQTPRYLIKTRGQQVTLSCSPISGHRSVSWYQQTPGQGLQFLFEYFSETQRNKGNFPGRFSGRQFSNSRSEMNVSTLELGDSALYLCASSLQETQYFGPGTRLLVL.